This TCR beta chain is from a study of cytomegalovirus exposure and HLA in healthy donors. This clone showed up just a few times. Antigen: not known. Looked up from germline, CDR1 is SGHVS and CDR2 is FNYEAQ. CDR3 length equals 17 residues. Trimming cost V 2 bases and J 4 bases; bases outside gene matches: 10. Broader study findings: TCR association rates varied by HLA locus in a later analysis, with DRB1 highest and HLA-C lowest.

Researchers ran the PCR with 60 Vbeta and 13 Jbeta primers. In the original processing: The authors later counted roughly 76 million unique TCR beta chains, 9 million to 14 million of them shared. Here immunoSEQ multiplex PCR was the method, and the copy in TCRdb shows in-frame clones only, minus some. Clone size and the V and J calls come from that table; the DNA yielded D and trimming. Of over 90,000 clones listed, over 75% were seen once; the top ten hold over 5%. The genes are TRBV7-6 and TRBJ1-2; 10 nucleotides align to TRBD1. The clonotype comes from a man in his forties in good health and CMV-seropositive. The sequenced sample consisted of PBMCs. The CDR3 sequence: CASSLLGTGDPVYGYTF. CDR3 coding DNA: TGTGCCAGCAGCTTATTAGGGACAGGGGATCCAGTCTATGGCTACACCTTC.